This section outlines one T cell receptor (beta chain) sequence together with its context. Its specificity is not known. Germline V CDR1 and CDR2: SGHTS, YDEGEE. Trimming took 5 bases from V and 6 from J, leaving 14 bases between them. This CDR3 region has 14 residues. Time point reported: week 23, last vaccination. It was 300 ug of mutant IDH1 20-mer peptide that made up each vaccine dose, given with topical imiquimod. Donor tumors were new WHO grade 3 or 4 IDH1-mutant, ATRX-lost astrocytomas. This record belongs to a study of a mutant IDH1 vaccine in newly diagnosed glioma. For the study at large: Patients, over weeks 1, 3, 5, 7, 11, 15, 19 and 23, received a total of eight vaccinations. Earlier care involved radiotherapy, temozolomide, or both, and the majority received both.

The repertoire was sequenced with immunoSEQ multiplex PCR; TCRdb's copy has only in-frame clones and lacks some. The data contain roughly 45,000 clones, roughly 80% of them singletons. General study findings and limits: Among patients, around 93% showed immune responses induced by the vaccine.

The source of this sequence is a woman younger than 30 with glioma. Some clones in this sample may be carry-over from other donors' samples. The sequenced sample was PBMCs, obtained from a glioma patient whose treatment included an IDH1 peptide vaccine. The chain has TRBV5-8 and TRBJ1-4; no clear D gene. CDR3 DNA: TGTGCCAGCAGTCTGACGGCCAGCGATGAAAAACTGTTTTTT. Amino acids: CASSLTASDEKLFF.